These 10 T cell receptor beta chains were sequenced from one sample in a study of blood T cell repertoires in COVID-19. TCRdb's copy holds only in-frame clones and misses some; the assay was immunoSEQ multiplex PCR. The top ten hold under 3.5% of the sample, which has about 170,000 clones, about four fifths seen once. The sample taken for sequencing was peripheral blood. These receptors were taken from a woman of 80 years or more with COVID-19, enrolled during active disease.

The rearrangement uses TRBV15 and TRBJ2-1; a possible D gene is TRBD2 (5 bases). Looked up from germline, CDR1 is LNHNV and CDR2 is YYDKDF (reference sequence). The CDR3 is 16 residues long. Deletions cut 0 bases from V and 3 bases from J, with 12 bases between. The CDR3 loop is CATSRDRRGFYNEQFF. The CDR3 bases are TGTGCCACCAGCAGAGATCGGAGAGGGTTCTACAATGAGCAGTTCTTC.

V usage is TRBV28 and J usage is TRBJ2-1; tentatively, D is TRBD1 (6 bases). This CDR3 comprises 15 residues. Germline V gene sequence: CDR1 MDHEN, CDR2 SYDVKM. V was pared by 4 bases and J by 3 bases, with 13 bases between. The CDR3 sequence: CASSSQGFFYNEQFF. In nucleotides, the CDR3 is TGTGCCAGCAGTTCACAGGGATTCTTCTACAATGAGCAGTTCTTC.

This chain joins TRBV2 and TRBJ1-3; weak D call: TRBD1 (6 bases). The germline V gene has CDR1 SNHLY and CDR2 FYNNEI. V gave up 7 bases and J gave up 2 bases, with 15 bases separating them. This CDR3 comprises 15 residues. CDR3 in DNA: TGTGCCAGCAAGCTTCCCGGGACACCTGGAAACACCATATATTTT. Amino acid sequence: CASKLPGTPGNTIYF.

V and J are TRBV6-2 or TRBV6-3 and TRBJ2-7, with 7 bases lining up with TRBD1. Germline CDR1 is MNHEY and CDR2 is SVGEGT. V was clipped by 5 bases and J by 6 bases; unmatched bases: 16. The CDR3 has 16 amino acids. The CDR3 protein is CASSPLGQILRPEQYF. The CDR3 DNA sequence: TGTGCCAGCAGTCCCCTGGGACAGATTCTTCGGCCCGAGCAGTACTTC.

The CDR3 sequence: CASSAYRGGEQYF. CDR3 DNA: TGCGCCAGCAGTGCATACAGGGGCGGTGAGCAGTACTTC. V gene TRBV10-1 combines with J gene TRBJ2-7; 7 nucleotides agree with TRBD1. J was trimmed by 7 bases and V by 4 bases; bases with no gene match: 7. The CDR3 is 13 residues long. The germline gives CDR1 WNHNN, CDR2 SYGVQD (reference sequence).

DNA of the CDR3: TGTGCCAGCAGCTTAGTCCCAGGGTCCGTTTATAGCAATCAGCCCCAGCATTTT. Translating gives CASSLVPGSVYSNQPQHF. The chain uses TRBV7-2 and TRBJ1-5, with D perhaps TRBD1 (5 bases). Germline CDR1 SGHTA, CDR2 FQGNSA. V lost 1 base, J lost 0 bases, and 16 bases lay in between. The CDR3 has 18 residues.

The chain links TRBV7-3 to TRBJ2-2; 9 positions agree with TRBD2. The CDR3 has 17 amino acids. J lost 3 bases, V lost 1 base, and 6 bases had no gene match. Germline V gene data show CDR1 as SGHTA and CDR2 as FQGTGA. DNA of the CDR3: TGTGCCAGCAGCTTAATGGTGGCTAGCGGGGACACCGGGGAGCTGTTTTTT. This gives the protein CASSLMVASGDTGELFF.

This clone was seen only a few times. The chain has TRBV6-2 or TRBV6-3 and TRBJ1-2, with a possible D match to TRBD1 (5 bases). Deletions cut 6 bases from V and 6 bases from J, with 20 bases between. Per germline, CDR1 MNHEY and CDR2 SVGEGT. This CDR3 contains 15 residues. CDR3 loop: CASSPRDGSLHGYTF. The CDR3, as DNA: TGTGCCAGCAGCCCGCGGGACGGATCTCTACATGGCTACACCTTC.

This clone was recorded only once. The chain has TRBV10-3 and TRBJ2-3, with D maybe TRBD2 (6 bases). This CDR3 contains 12 residues. Germline loops: CDR1 ENHRY, CDR2 SYGVKD. In nucleotides, the CDR3 is TGTGCAGGAGCGGGTGGTTCAGATACGCAGTATTTT. Translated, it gives CAGAGGSDTQYF.

V and J are TRBV28 and TRBJ2-7; weak D call: TRBD2 (6 bases). This CDR3 region has 14 residues. V lost 3 bases, J lost 3 bases, and 12 bases lay in between. Germline V gene lookup returns CDR1 MDHEN and CDR2 SYDVKM. The DNA of the CDR3 is TGTGCCAGCAGTTTGGGACTGCCCCACTACGAGCAGTACTTC. It codes for CASSLGLPHYEQYF. Based on the CDR3 plus reference TRBV28 and TRBJ2-7, the full variable domain is DVKVTQSSRYLVKRTGEKVFLECVQDMDHENMFWYRQDPGLGLRLIYFSYDVKMKEKGDIPEGYSVSREKKERFSLILESASTNQTSMYLCASSLGLPHYEQYFGPGTRLTVT.